One sample yielded the 14 T cell receptor beta chains listed below, sequenced in a study of blood T cell repertoires in COVID-19. The method was immunoSEQ multiplex PCR; TCRdb's version includes in-frame clones alone and lacks a portion of them. The sample holds about 200,000 clones, approximately 78% seen once. Sequencing was performed on peripheral blood. Receptors originate from a woman in her 70s with COVID-19, enrolled during active disease.

J is TRBJ1-2 and V is TRBV30; perhaps TRBD1 as D (6 bases). Germline lookup yields CDR1 GTSNPN and CDR2 SVGIG (reference sequence). The CDR3 sequence is 14 residues long. V lost 5 bases, J lost 5 bases, and 18 bases lay in between. CDR3 bases: TGTGCCTGGGGTGACAGGCGCCTAGGGTATGGCTACACCTTC. Its translation: CAWGDRRLGYGYTF.

This chain uses TRBV21-1 with TRBJ1-2; the table's D gene call, TRBD1, was not cross checked with the DNA. TRBV21-1 is a pseudogene segment. CDR3 size: 19 residues. CDR3 sequence: CANTNFLWRTGLPGYGYTF. The CDR3 bases are TGTGCCAACACCAATTTCTTGTGGAGGACAGGGCTCCCGGGCTATGGCTACACCTTC.

The chain has TRBV7-8 and TRBJ1-5; D may be TRBD1 (6 bases). The V end was cut by 1 base, the J end by 5 bases, with 12 bases between. Germline CDR1 SGHVS, CDR2 FQNEAQ. The CDR3 is made up of 15 amino acids. Here the CDR3 DNA reads TGTGCCAGCAGCTTAGGCGGACAGCCCCATCAGCCCCAGCATTTT. It translates to CASSLGGQPHQPQHF.

This rearrangement joins TRBV3-1 (or the pseudogene TRBV3-2) to TRBJ2-7; 12 nucleotides agree with TRBD2. V gave up 1 base and J gave up 10 bases; unmatched junction bases: 2. The CDR3 contains 13 residues. CDR1 is LGHDT and CDR2 is YNNKEL in the germline V gene (reference sequence). In DNA, the CDR3 is TGTGCCAGCAGCCAAGGGACTAGCGGGGCCCAGTACTTC. Translated: CASSQGTSGAQYF.

The CDR3, as DNA: TGTGCCAGCAGCGTAGGCGGGAGGCGGGACGGGGAGCTGTTTTTT. This translates into CASSVGGRRDGELFF. The gene calls are TRBV9 and TRBJ2-2, with 8 bases matching TRBD2. This CDR3 spans 15 amino acids. The germline V gene encodes CDR1 SGDLS and CDR2 YYNGEE. Germline trimming cut 0 bases from V and 7 bases from J; bases unmatched to any gene: 5.

This chain joins TRBV5-6 and TRBJ1-4, with TRBD1 matching 7 bases. The CDR3 runs to 15 residues. Germline CDR1 and CDR2: SGHDT and YYEEEE. Trimming at V came to 4 bases and at J to 3 bases, leaving 6 bases not matched to a gene. The CDR3 loop reads CASSPGTASNEKLFF. The CDR3 nucleotides are TGTGCCAGCAGCCCTGGGACAGCCTCTAATGAAAAACTGTTTTTT.

The chain employs TRBV19 and TRBJ1-2, with 7 bases that match TRBD1. CDR1 is LNHDA, CDR2 SQIVND, per germline (reference sequence). This CDR3 is 13 amino acids long. V lost 6 bases, J lost 7 bases, and 8 bases stayed unmatched. The CDR3 region has the DNA TGTGCCAGTAGCCCTACAGGGGTACGTGGCTACACCTTC. Protein: CASSPTGVRGYTF.

The V and J genes are TRBV6-1 and TRBJ2-5; TRBD1 matches at 9 bases. This CDR3 contains 16 residues. V dropped 2 bases and J dropped 3; count of bases not matched to a gene: 7. In germline, CDR1 is MNHNS, CDR2 SASEGT. In nucleotides, the CDR3 is TGTGCCAGCAGTGAAAATCAAGGACAGGGGAAAGAGACCCAGTACTTC. Translating gives CASSENQGQGKETQYF.

In DNA form, the CDR3 reads TGTGCCAGCTCACCCACAGCCTCTAACTATGGCTACACCTTC. It encodes CASSPTASNYGYTF. The rearrangement links TRBV18 to TRBJ1-2, with no clear D. The CDR3 loop spans 14 amino acids. CDR1 is KGHSH and CDR2 is LQKENI in the germline V gene. Trimming stripped 3 bases from V and 0 bases from J, with 8 bases between. Filled out from reference TRBV18 and TRBJ1-2, the complete variable domain reads NAGVMQNPRHLVRRRGQEARLRCSPMKGHSHVYWYRQLPEEGLKFMVYLQKENIIDESGMPKERFSAEFPKEGPSILRIQQVVRGDSAAYFCASSPTASNYGYTFGSGTRLTVV.

This rearrangement joins TRBV18 to TRBJ1-6, with 10 bases that match TRBD1. This CDR3 is 14 amino acids long. J was trimmed by 10 bases and V by 4 bases; bases with no gene match: 4. From germline, CDR1 is KGHSH and CDR2 LQKENI. The CDR3 sequence: CASSLGTGDSPLHF. As DNA, the CDR3 is TGTGCCAGCTCACTCGGGACAGGGGACTCACCCCTCCACTTT.

This chain joins TRBV7-9 and TRBJ1-5; 8 bases match TRBD1. Germline V CDR1 and CDR2: SEHNR, FQNEAQ (reference sequence). V lost 5 bases and J lost 5; bases outside the gene matches: 5. The CDR3 spans 14 residues. The CDR3 bases are TGTGCCAGCAGCACGGACAGGGCCGATCAGCCCCAGCATTTT. Encoded protein: CASSTDRADQPQHF.

The CDR3 sequence: CASSTSGITILYF. DNA for the CDR3: TGTGCCAGCAGCACCTCCGGGATCACGATACTGTATTTT. V gene TRBV11-2 combines with J gene TRBJ2-3; D possibly corresponds to TRBD2 (5 bases). CDR1 is SGHAT, CDR2 FQNNGV, per germline. The ends were cut back, 5 bases at V and 14 bases at J, with 20 bases in the middle. The CDR3 extends over 13 amino acids. Together with reference TRBV11-2 and TRBJ2-3, the CDR3 gives the full variable domain: EAGVAQSPRYKIIEKRQSVAFWCNPISGHATLYWYQQILGQGPKLLIQFQNNGVVDDSQLPKDRFSAERLKGVDSTLKIQPAKLEDSAVYLCASSTSGITILYFGPGTRLTVL.

This chain uses TRBV5-1 with TRBJ2-7; 7 bases match TRBD2. Germline CDR1 and CDR2: SGHRS and YFSETQ. This CDR3 comprises 14 residues. V was clipped by 9 bases and J by 5 bases; unmatched bases: 14. The CDR3 DNA reads TGCGCCACCGTGTCCAACGGGGGGAACAACGAGCAGTACTTC. Protein product: CATVSNGGNNEQYF.

This chain uses TRBV28 with TRBJ2-1; 7 positions match TRBD2. V was clipped by 2 bases and J by 7 bases; unmatched bases: 8. Germline CDR1 reads MDHEN; CDR2 reads SYDVKM. This CDR3 is 15 amino acids long. CDR3 in DNA: TGTGCCAGCAGTTTAGCGGCAGGGAGGGTTAATGAGCAGTTCTTC. Translation: CASSLAAGRVNEQFF.